The present T cell receptor beta chain was sequenced within a study of blood T cell repertoires in COVID-19. For the study at large: In each case, the material was cDNA or gDNA derived from T cells, B-cell-depleted T cells, or PBMCs.

The germline V gene has CDR1 SGHNT and CDR2 YENEEA. The CDR3 is 15 residues long. The V and J ends lost 3 bases and 1 base, in that order; junction bases with no gene match: 2. Original analysis: Amplifying reference gene primers gave estimates of nucleated cell counts. Sequenced by immunoSEQ multiplex PCR; TCRdb stores in-frame clones only, minus some. D and trimming come from the DNA, and the V and J calls and clone size come from that table. The sample holds roughly 61,000 clones, roughly 84% seen once. The rearrangement uses TRBV11-3 and TRBJ2-2, with TRBD1 identical over 7 bases. Sequencing used peripheral blood. This receptor was obtained from a man aged 35 to 55 with active COVID-19. The CDR3 coding sequence is TGTGCCAGCAGCTTTCGACAGGGGAACACCGGGGAGCTGTTTTTT. Amino acids: CASSFRQGNTGELFF.